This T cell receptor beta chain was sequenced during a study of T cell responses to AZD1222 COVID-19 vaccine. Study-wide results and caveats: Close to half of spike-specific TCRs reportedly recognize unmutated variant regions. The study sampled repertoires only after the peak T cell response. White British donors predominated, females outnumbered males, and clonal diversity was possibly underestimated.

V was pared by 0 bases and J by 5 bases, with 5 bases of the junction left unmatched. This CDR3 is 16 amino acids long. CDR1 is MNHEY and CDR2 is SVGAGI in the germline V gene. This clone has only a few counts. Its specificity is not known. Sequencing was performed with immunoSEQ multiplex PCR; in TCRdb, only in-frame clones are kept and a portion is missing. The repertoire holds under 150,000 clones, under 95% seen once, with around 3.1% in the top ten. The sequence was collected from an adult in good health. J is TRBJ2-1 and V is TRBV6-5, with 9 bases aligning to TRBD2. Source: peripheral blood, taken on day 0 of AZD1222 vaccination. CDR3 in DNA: TGTGCCAGCAGTTACTCTAGCGGGAGTCGCGACAATGAGCAGTTCTTC. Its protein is CASSYSSGSRDNEQFF.